What follows are 17 T cell receptor beta chains derived from one specimen sequenced in a study of technical replicates of blood from four donors. Here immunoSEQ multiplex PCR was the method, and the copy in TCRdb shows in-frame clones only, minus some. Here the sample spans tens of thousands of clones, approximately 91% being singletons. The sequenced material came from T cells isolated from PBMCs. Receptors were obtained from a human donor in good health. Some clones in this sample may be carry-over from other donors' samples.

Turning to this clone: Compared with germline, one end of the junction differs, possibly owing to a read error. The genes are TRBV7-9 and TRBJ2-7; TRBD2 agrees at 7 bases. The CDR3 is 8 residues long. From germline, CDR1 is SEHNR and CDR2 FQNEAQ (reference sequence). The CDR3 sequence is CPRGERYF. The DNA for the CDR3 is TGTCCCCGGGGGGAGCGGTACTTC.

The chain joins TRBV2 to TRBJ1-2; D is undetermined. V dropped 4 bases and J dropped 2 bases, with 11 bases sitting between them. The CDR3 consists of 14 residues. In germline, CDR1 is SNHLY, CDR2 FYNNEI. CDR3 sequence (DNA): TGTGCCAGCAGTGGGGAGGAGAACAACTATGGCTACACCTTC. Translated: CASSGEENNYGYTF.

This clone was recorded a few times. The chain couples TRBV6-1 to TRBJ2-1; 11 nucleotides align to TRBD2. The CDR3 is 14 amino acids. The germline CDR1 and CDR2 sequences are MNHNS and SASEGT. With V trimmed by 6 bases and J by 8 bases, 6 bases remained unmatched. The CDR3, as DNA: TGTGCCAGCAGACTAGCGGGAGAGGTGGATGAGCAGTTCTTC. Protein: CASRLAGEVDEQFF.

This chain uses TRBV7-3 with TRBJ2-2; 8 positions match TRBD2. Germline CDR1 is SGHTA and CDR2 is FQGTGA. V gave up 9 bases and J gave up 1 base; unmatched junction bases: 10. This CDR3 has 16 residues. CDR3 sequence: CASSPQLAVNTGELFF. The CDR3 nucleotides are TGTGCCAGTTCCCCCCAACTAGCGGTGAACACCGGGGAGCTGTTTTTT. Together with reference TRBV7-3 and TRBJ2-2, the CDR3 gives the full variable domain: GAGVSQTPSNKVTEKGKYVELRCDPISGHTALYWYRQSLGQGPEFLIYFQGTGAADDSGLPNDRFFAVRPEGSVSTLKIQRTERGDSAVYLCASSPQLAVNTGELFFGEGSRLTVL.

The chain uses TRBV29-1 and TRBJ2-7; D is perhaps TRBD1 (5 bases). This CDR3 is 12 amino acids long. The germline V and J ends were trimmed by 3 bases and 7 bases, with 13 bases remaining between them. The germline V gene encodes CDR1 SQVTM and CDR2 ANQGSEA. CDR3 sequence reads: CSVDPGLGEQYF. CDR3 coding DNA: TGCAGCGTTGATCCAGGGCTGGGGGAGCAGTACTTC.

V usage is TRBV7-9 and J usage is TRBJ2-7; 8 bases are a match to TRBD1. The V segment lost 5 bases and the J segment 4 bases; nucleotides outside the gene matches: 13. In germline, CDR1 is SEHNR, CDR2 FQNEAQ (reference sequence). The length of the CDR3 is 16 residues. Here the CDR3 DNA reads TGTGCCAGCAGCCGGGGCAGTAGGACAGGGAATTACGAGCAGTACTTC. Residues: CASSRGSRTGNYEQYF.

V usage is TRBV7-9 and J usage is TRBJ2-2; D ambiguous. This CDR3 has 19 amino acids. CDR1 is SEHNR and CDR2 is FQNEAQ in the germline V gene (reference sequence). The V and J ends lost 1 base and 3 bases respectively, with 21 bases between them. As DNA, the CDR3 is TGTGCCAGCAGCTTAGTGATTTCTATGTCCTCCGATTACACCGGGGAGCTGTTTTTT. Translating gives CASSLVISMSSDYTGELFF.

A single count supports this clone. This chain uses TRBV6-1 with TRBJ1-1; 9 nucleotides match TRBD1. This CDR3 contains 16 residues. From germline, CDR1 is MNHNS and CDR2 SASEGT. V shed 4 bases, J shed 1 base, and the junction held 7 bases outside the gene matches. CDR3 residues: CASSAHPGQGNTEAFF. The CDR3 DNA is TGTGCCAGCAGTGCCCATCCGGGACAGGGGAACACTGAAGCTTTCTTT.

The chain has TRBV5-1 and TRBJ2-3, with 7 bases fitting TRBD1. V lost 1 base to trimming and J lost 2 bases; unmatched junction nucleotides: 10. The CDR3 contains 17 residues. Germline CDR1 reads SGHRS; CDR2 reads YFSETQ. DNA for the CDR3: TGCGCCAGCAGCTTGATTAGGACAGGACAATCCACAGATACGCAGTATTTT. The encoded protein is CASSLIRTGQSTDTQYF. Filled out from reference TRBV5-1 and TRBJ2-3, the complete variable domain reads KAGVTQTPRYLIKTRGQQVTLSCSPISGHRSVSWYQQTPGQGLQFLFEYFSETQRNKGNFPGRFSGRQFSNSRSEMNVSTLELGDSALYLCASSLIRTGQSTDTQYFGPGTRLTVL.

The rearrangement joins TRBV4-1 to TRBJ2-3, with D perhaps matching TRBD2 (6 bases). Germline CDR1 is MGHRA and CDR2 is YSYEKL. The ends were cut back, 4 bases at V and 3 bases at J, with 17 bases in the middle. The CDR3 has 16 residues. CDR3 in DNA: TGCGCCAGCAGCCTCGAGGAGGGATATAGTACAGATACGCAGTATTTT. It is translated as CASSLEEGYSTDTQYF.

The CDR3 here is CASSVDRGRAYEQYF. Written as DNA, the CDR3 is TGTGCCAGTAGTGTGGACAGGGGCCGAGCCTACGAGCAGTACTTC. V is TRBV19 and J is TRBJ2-7, with 9 bases fitting TRBD1. Germline lookup yields CDR1 LNHDA and CDR2 SQIVND (reference sequence). The CDR3 is made up of 15 amino acids. With V trimmed by 5 bases and J by 2 bases, 7 bases remained unmatched.

J is TRBJ1-2 and V is TRBV11-2; 9 bases are shared with TRBD1. Trimming cost V 1 base and J 5 bases; bases outside gene matches: 2. Looked up from germline, CDR1 is SGHAT and CDR2 is FQNNGV. CDR3 length: 14 amino acids. The CDR3 reads CASSLGQGVYGYTF. CDR3 nucleotide sequence: TGTGCCAGCAGCTTAGGACAGGGGGTGTATGGCTACACCTTC. Combining the CDR3 with reference TRBV11-2 and TRBJ1-2 gives the whole variable domain EAGVAQSPRYKIIEKRQSVAFWCNPISGHATLYWYQQILGQGPKLLIQFQNNGVVDDSQLPKDRFSAERLKGVDSTLKIQPAKLEDSAVYLCASSLGQGVYGYTFGSGTRLTVV.

The rearrangement joins TRBV9 to TRBJ1-1; perhaps TRBD1 as D (5 bases). The CDR3 is 16 amino acids. V lost 1 base to trimming and J lost 0 bases, with 13 bases between them. The germline V gene has CDR1 SGDLS and CDR2 YYNGEE. DNA for the CDR3: TGTGCCAGCAGCGTAACAGGCGCCTTTATGAACACTGAAGCTTTCTTT. Encoded protein: CASSVTGAFMNTEAFF.

The V gene is TRBV7-9, the J gene TRBJ2-7; unclear D gene. V was pared by 6 bases and J by 3 bases, with 15 bases between. Germline V CDR1 and CDR2: SEHNR, FQNEAQ (reference sequence). The CDR3 extends over 14 amino acids. The CDR3 DNA is TGTGCCAGCAGGTTACGGGTAATAAACTACGAGCAGTACTTC. Translated: CASRLRVINYEQYF. Variable domain in full (rest from reference TRBV7-9 and TRBJ2-7): DTGVSQNPRHKITKRGQNVTFRCDPISEHNRLYWYRQTLGQGPEFLTYFQNEAQLEKSRLLSDRFSAERPKGSFSTLEIQRTEQGDSAMYLCASRLRVINYEQYFGPGTRLTVT.

The genes are TRBV27 and TRBJ2-5; D is possibly TRBD2 (6 bases). V was pared by 2 bases and J by 1 base, with 11 bases between. Germline values: CDR1 MNHEY, CDR2 SMNVEV (reference sequence). This CDR3 comprises 15 residues. The CDR3 DNA sequence: TGTGCCAGCAGTTTACTCAGGGAGGCCCAAGAGACCCAGTACTTC. This encodes CASSLLREAQETQYF.

The chain employs TRBV9 and TRBJ2-3; 7 bases agree with TRBD2. Germline CDR1 and CDR2: SGDLS and YYNGEE. Trimming removed 0 bases from V and 1 base from J; junction bases left unmatched: 5. The CDR3 extends over 16 amino acids. This CDR3 reads CASSVVVGGGTDTQYF. As DNA, the CDR3 is TGTGCCAGCAGCGTAGTAGTGGGGGGGGGCACAGATACGCAGTATTTT.

The chain links TRBV19 to TRBJ2-6, with a possible D match to TRBD2 (6 bases). V shed 5 bases and J shed 2 bases, with 13 bases lying between them. In germline, CDR1 is LNHDA, CDR2 SQIVND (reference sequence). This CDR3 has 16 residues. This chain's CDR3 is CASSLAPGAGANVLTF. The DNA for the CDR3 is TGTGCCAGTAGTTTGGCCCCGGGGGCTGGGGCCAACGTCCTGACTTTC.